The 10 T cell receptor beta chains in this list originate from one sample, sequenced in a study of shared clonotypes between healthy human individuals. Libraries were prepared by immunoSEQ multiplex PCR; TCRdb keeps only in-frame clonotypes and omits some of them. This repertoire shows about 700,000 clones, less than 85% found once; its top ten account for approximately 1.8%. Sequencing was performed on memory CD4+ T cells sorted from blood. Subset here: CD45RA-negative fraction. The receptors stem from a young woman in good health.

CDR3 protein: CASSLARTGSKYF. CDR3 coding DNA: TGTGCCAGCAGCTTAGCCCGGACAGGGTCTAAGTATTTT. The V and J genes are TRBV11-2 and TRBJ2-3, with 8 bases lining up with TRBD1. The CDR3 loop spans 13 amino acids. Per the germline V gene, CDR1 is SGHAT and CDR2 is FQNNGV. V lost 1 base and J lost 13; bases outside the gene matches: 7. Variable domain in full (rest from reference TRBV11-2 and TRBJ2-3): EAGVAQSPRYKIIEKRQSVAFWCNPISGHATLYWYQQILGQGPKLLIQFQNNGVVDDSQLPKDRFSAERLKGVDSTLKIQPAKLEDSAVYLCASSLARTGSKYFGPGTRLTVL.

This clone appeared a few times. The chain couples TRBV7-9 to TRBJ1-1, with TRBD1 as a possible D gene (5 bases). The CDR3 covers 14 residues. The germline V gene has CDR1 SEHNR and CDR2 FQNEAQ (reference sequence). V dropped 3 bases and J dropped 4 bases, with 12 bases sitting between them. This CDR3 reads CASSFSQGITEAFF. As DNA, the CDR3 is TGTGCCAGCAGCTTTTCTCAGGGTATCACTGAAGCTTTCTTT.

The table lists this clone with many counts. Different DNA sequences within this sample yield the same CDR3. The chain employs TRBV7-2 and TRBJ2-7; D remains unclear. Trimming took 1 base from V and 2 from J, leaving 6 bases between them. The CDR3 runs to 13 residues. Germline assignment: CDR1 SGHTA and CDR2 FQGNSA. CDR3 protein: CASSLGIAYEQYF. The CDR3 DNA reads as TGTGCCAGCAGCTTAGGGATAGCCTACGAGCAGTACTTC.

The rearrangement links TRBV5-1 to TRBJ2-7; TRBD1 agrees at 8 bases. Germline V gene lookup returns CDR1 SGHRS and CDR2 YFSETQ. The CDR3 spans 15 residues. J lost 6 bases, V lost 4 bases, and 12 bases had no gene match. In nucleotides, the CDR3 is TGCGCCAGCAGCCCTGAACCCGGACAGGGCCGCGAGCAGTACTTC. Translation gives CASSPEPGQGREQYF.

This clone occurred many times. The V and J genes are TRBV11-2 and TRBJ1-3; 8 positions match TRBD1. Germline V gene sequence: CDR1 SGHAT, CDR2 FQNNGV. This CDR3 has 18 residues. After removal of 1 base from V and 0 bases from J, the junction contained 8 bases not matched to a gene. The CDR3 here is CASSLGGGTGVSGNTIYF. Written as DNA, the CDR3 is TGTGCCAGCAGCTTAGGGGGCGGGACAGGAGTCTCTGGAAACACCATATATTTT. Full variable domain (missing parts from reference TRBV11-2 and TRBJ1-3): EAGVAQSPRYKIIEKRQSVAFWCNPISGHATLYWYQQILGQGPKLLIQFQNNGVVDDSQLPKDRFSAERLKGVDSTLKIQPAKLEDSAVYLCASSLGGGTGVSGNTIYFGEGSWLTVV.

This clone was seen a handful of times. Distinct nucleotide sequences in the sample also encode this CDR3. The chain has TRBV7-2 and TRBJ2-1, with a possible D match to TRBD1 (6 bases). Germline V gene sequence: CDR1 SGHTA, CDR2 FQGNSA. V lost 5 bases and J 3 bases, leaving 14 bases between the germline ends. The CDR3 is made up of 15 amino acids. The CDR3 DNA sequence: TGTGCCAGCAGCCTCGGGACAAACCTCTACAATGAGCAGTTCTTC. Protein product: CASSLGTNLYNEQFF.

The chain links TRBV7-9 to TRBJ1-1, with 7 positions matching TRBD1. Germline CDR1 and CDR2: SEHNR and FQNEAQ (reference sequence). CDR3 length equals 15 residues. V lost 4 bases to trimming and J lost 1 base; unmatched junction nucleotides: 6. The CDR3 loop reads CASSYRQGKNTEAFF. CDR3 nucleotide sequence: TGTGCCAGCAGCTACCGACAGGGTAAGAACACTGAAGCTTTCTTT.

This clone was picked up one time. The rearrangement joins TRBV6-1 to TRBJ2-5, with unresolved D. Germline CDR1 MNHNS, CDR2 SASEGT. This CDR3 has 11 amino acids. V dropped 5 bases and J dropped 4 bases, with 5 bases sitting between them. CDR3 in DNA: TGTGCCAGCAGTCGGCGAGAGACCCAGTACTTC. Protein: CASSRRETQYF.

Comment on this clone: A much larger clone differs by one base, so this may be a read error. This chain uses TRBV6-1 with TRBJ2-6, with D hard to call. CDR1 and CDR2 from the germline V gene are MNHNS and SASEGT. CDR3 size: 14 residues. The germline V and J ends were trimmed by 3 bases and 0 bases, with 3 bases remaining between them. The DNA of the CDR3 is TGTGCCAGCAGTGACGGCTCTGGGGCCAACGTCCTGACTTTC. Its protein is CASSDGSGANVLTF.

The V gene is TRBV6-6, the J gene TRBJ2-7; possibly TRBD2 for D (5 bases). Trimming shortened V by 6 bases and J by 0 bases, and 12 bases separated the two germline ends. This CDR3 is 14 amino acids long. Germline assignment: CDR1 MNHNY and CDR2 SVGAGI (reference sequence). DNA of the CDR3: TGTGCCAGCAGCCACGGACTCCGCTCCTACGAGCAGTACTTC. Translating gives CASSHGLRSYEQYF.